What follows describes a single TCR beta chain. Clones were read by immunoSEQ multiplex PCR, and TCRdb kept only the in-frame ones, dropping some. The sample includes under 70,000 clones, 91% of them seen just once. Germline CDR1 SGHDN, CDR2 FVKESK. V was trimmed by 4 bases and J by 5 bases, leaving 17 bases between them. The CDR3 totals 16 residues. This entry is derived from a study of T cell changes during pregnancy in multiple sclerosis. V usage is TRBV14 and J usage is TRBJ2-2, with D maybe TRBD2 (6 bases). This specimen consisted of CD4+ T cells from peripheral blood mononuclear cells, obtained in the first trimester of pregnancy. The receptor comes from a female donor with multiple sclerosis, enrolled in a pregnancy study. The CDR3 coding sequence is TGTGCCAGCAGCCCCACTAGCCTCCTTGGAACCGGGGAGCTGTTTTTT. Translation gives CASSPTSLLGTGELFF.